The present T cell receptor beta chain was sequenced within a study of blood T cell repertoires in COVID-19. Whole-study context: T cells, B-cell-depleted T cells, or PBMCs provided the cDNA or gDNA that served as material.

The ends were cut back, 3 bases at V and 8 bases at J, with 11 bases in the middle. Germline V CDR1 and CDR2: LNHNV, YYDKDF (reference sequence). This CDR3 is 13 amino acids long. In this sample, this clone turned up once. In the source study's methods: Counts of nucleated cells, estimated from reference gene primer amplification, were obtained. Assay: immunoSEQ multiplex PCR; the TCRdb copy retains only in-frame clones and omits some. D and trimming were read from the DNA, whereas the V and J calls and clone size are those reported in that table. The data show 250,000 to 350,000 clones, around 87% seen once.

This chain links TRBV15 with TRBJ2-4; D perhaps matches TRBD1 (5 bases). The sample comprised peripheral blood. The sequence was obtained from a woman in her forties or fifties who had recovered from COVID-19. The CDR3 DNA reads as TGTGCCACCAGCAGTTTCAGGGAAGACATTCAGTACTTC. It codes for CATSSFREDIQYF.